This passage covers 5 T cell receptor beta chains from one sample sequenced in a study of blood T cell repertoires in COVID-19 (dated by TCRdb to 2018 to 2020). The library was built by means of the immunoSEQ multiplex PCR assay. What TCRdb holds here is the immuneACCESS table cut down to in-frame rearrangements. Part of the clones is not present; checked against another copy, under half of the missing clones reflect an unresolved V gene, and the others are unexplained. The sample table holds roughly 200,000 clones, of which around 90% were seen once. The ten largest make up approximately 0.5% of the sample. Sequenced input: peripheral blood. The receptors originated from a man aged 50 to 60 with acute or convalescent COVID-19.

The CDR3 sequence is CASSLKQAKTNEKLFF. The CDR3 DNA reads as TGTGCCAGCAGCTTAAAGCAGGCCAAGACTAATGAAAAACTGTTTTTT. The V gene is TRBV7-3, the J gene TRBJ1-4; D ambiguous. Trimming took off 1 base at V and 2 bases at J, with 11 bases between the two ends. Looked up from germline, CDR1 is SGHTA and CDR2 is FQGTGA. The CDR3 totals 16 residues.

The chain employs TRBV5-6 and TRBJ1-1; TRBD1 might be the D (5 bases). Trimming stripped 1 base from V and 1 base from J, with 14 bases between. Germline V gives CDR1 SGHDT, CDR2 YYEEEE. The CDR3 has 16 residues. The CDR3 reads CASSLLSSGENTEAFF. In nucleotides, the CDR3 is TGTGCCAGCAGCTTGTTAAGTTCGGGGGAGAACACTGAAGCTTTCTTT.

The rearrangement uses TRBV5-6 and TRBJ2-2; TRBD2 aligns across 7 bases. V was pared by 0 bases and J by 3 bases, with 5 bases of the junction left unmatched. The CDR3 loop spans 16 amino acids. Germline loops: CDR1 SGHDT, CDR2 YYEEEE. The CDR3 region has the DNA TGTGCCAGCAGCTTGGCCGGTCTAGCGGACACCGGGGAGCTGTTTTTT. Protein product: CASSLAGLADTGELFF.

The chain uses TRBV7-2 and TRBJ1-6; D not certain. The CDR3 contains 16 residues. V was trimmed by 5 bases and J by 0 bases, leaving 11 bases between them. Germline assignment: CDR1 SGHTA and CDR2 FQGNSA. The CDR3 DNA is TGTGCCAGCAGCCCCGACTGGAGCTCCTATAATTCACCCCTCCACTTT. Protein product: CASSPDWSSYNSPLHF.

The genes are TRBV2 and TRBJ2-3; possible D gene TRBD2, 5 bases. V was clipped by 7 bases and J by 3 bases, with 20 bases between them. There are 16 residues in the CDR3. CDR1 and CDR2 (germline): SNHLY, FYNNEI. In DNA form, the CDR3 reads TGTGCCAGCATTTTAAGGAGGCCCATTACAACAGATACGCAGTATTTT. Translation gives CASILRRPITTDTQYF.